This T cell receptor beta chain comes out of a study of T cells expressing NK-cell markers (dated by TCRdb to 2019 to 2021). With regard to the full study: Three sorted T-cell subsets (CD3+CD56+NKG2C+, CD3+CD56+NKG2C- and CD3+CD56-NKG2C+) from under 10 donors had their TCR beta-chain repertoires profiled. Of the eight sequenced donors, seven were found to be HCMV-seropositive and one was found to be HCMV-seronegative. Randomly selected healthy volunteers, three men and five women, were used as the eight sequenced donors. Libraries were sequenced as 2 x 150 bp reads on Illumina HiSeq 2000/2500, MiSeq or NextSeq.

A remark on this clonotype: The antigen it binds to is not known.

What the work shows at the level of the full study, not this receptor alone: Whether the expanded NKG2C-expressing T cell clones were specific for HCMV antigens was left unclear. Those dominant clonotypes were again the most abundant among CD3+CD56-NKG2C+ cells in four donors, at roughly 25-65%. For over five donors, the dominant CD3+CD56+NKG2C+ clonotypes were among the top 10 CD8+ clonotypes and accounted for about 1.0-7.5% of CD8+ T cells.

From its cysteine to its phenylalanine, the CDR3 spans 13 amino acids. No DNA is given. Sequences LGHDT (CDR1) and YNNKEL (CDR2) are obtained from the germline V gene (reference sequence). TCRdb names Illumina HiSeq 2000 as the instrument used. 5'RACE template switching, by which a universal primer site and unique molecular identifiers were added, was used to make TCR beta cDNA libraries. cDNA synthesis was primed from the TCR beta constant segment, followed by two successive PCR amplification steps. Under the source paper's analysis protocol: MIGEC was used to demultiplex reads and group reads by UMI, and MiTCR was used to assemble and quantify clonotypes. To exclude erroneous sequences, any TCR cDNA sequence not supported by at least two reads was discarded. Downstream repertoire analysis used the tcR package, and clonotypes were matched across fractions by CDR3 nucleotide sequence plus V segment. Antigen specificity was annotated against VDJdb with VDJmatch, allowing one amino acid substitution in CDR3. The reads, reprocessed by TCRdb, yield one row per CDR3 protein sequence and no DNA. These V and J calls originate from TCRdb's pipeline instead of the authors' own analysis. The table for this sample lists about 150,000 distinct CDR3 sequences. The top ten hold 37% of the sample.

HCMV serostatus was determined by detecting HCMV-specific IgG in serum with a commercial ELISA kit. Peripheral blood mononuclear cells were isolated from blood by Ficoll density gradient centrifugation. The clonotype comes from a woman aged 45-65 years in good health. Donor details come from another sample of the same person, matched by shared clones. The sequencing input was blood T cells: a sorted CD56 or NKG2C T cell subset, CD4+ or CD8+ T cells, or bulk PBMC T cells (not recorded which). The V and J genes are TRBV3-1 and TRBJ2-2. The CDR3 protein is CASSTDLEGELFF.